This T cell receptor beta chain derives from a study of beta chain features in type 1 diabetes. The study's findings and limits: In every one of the four CD4+ subsets, TCRB CDR3s were moderately but significantly shorter in Type 1 diabetes patients.

CD4+ naive, central memory, regulatory and stem cell-like memory subsets were isolated by sorting on CD45RO/CCR7/CD25/CD127/CD95/CD27. Trimming took off 3 bases at V and 2 bases at J, with 14 bases between the two ends. The CDR3 extends over 16 amino acids. The germline CDR1 and CDR2 sequences are SGHDN and FVKESK. Details on this clone: The antigen is not known.

Expressed TCRB transcripts were sequenced because the isolated RNA had all been reverse transcribed beforehand. Clones were sequenced by immunoSEQ multiplex PCR, and TCRdb holds only the in-frame ones, with some missing. The table includes roughly 450,000 clones, around 10% detected once. Sequences were obtained from naive CD4+ T cells from blood. This rearrangement joins TRBV14 to TRBJ2-1; D is uncertain. This receptor was identified in a woman in her late teens or twenties in good health. The CDR3 DNA sequence: TGTGCCAGCAGCCAGTATCCACTAAACCCCTACAATGAGCAGTTCTTC. Translating gives CASSQYPLNPYNEQFF.